This T cell receptor (beta chain) was recorded in a study of T cells in Graves' hyperthyroidism and ophthalmopathy. The sample holds many counts of this clonotype. RNA transcripts were the template for amplifying TCR beta CDR3 regions. A first-round RT-PCR of the TCR CDR3 used the HTBI primer set. TCRdb reprocessed the multiplex PCR reads with MiXCR, giving one entry per CDR3 protein. The table has around 380,000 distinct CDR3 sequences, roughly 13% seen once; the top ten hold around 20%. The sequenced sample was blood. This clonotype originated in a man between 25 and 39 years old with Graves' hyperthyroidism that later progressed to Graves' ophthalmopathy.

The CDR3 reads CASSLPGTYEQYF. The CDR3 DNA is TGTGCCAGCAGTTTACCGGGAACCTACGAGCAGTACTTC. The V call is TRBV28, the J call TRBJ2-7; D is perhaps TRBD2 (5 bases). V was cut by 2 bases and J by 2 bases, with 7 bases left in between. Germline V gives CDR1 MDHEN, CDR2 SYDVKM. The length of the CDR3 is 13 residues. Full variable domain (outside the CDR3, taken from reference TRBV28 and TRBJ2-7): DVKVTQSSRYLVKRTGEKVFLECVQDMDHENMFWYRQDPGLGLRLIYFSYDVKMKEKGDIPEGYSVSREKKERFSLILESASTNQTSMYLCASSLPGTYEQYFGPGTRLTVT.